The next 10 T cell receptor beta chains were all read from a single sample in a study of technical replicates of blood from a handful of donors. TCRdb's table, derived via immunoSEQ multiplex PCR, lists solely in-frame clones and lacks some. The table includes over 70,000 clones, approximately 97% detected once. The specimen was T cells isolated from PBMCs. The receptors were sampled from a human donor in good health.

The V call is TRBV5-5, the J call TRBJ1-1, with 8 bases that match TRBD1. With 5 bases clipped from V and 11 bases from J, the junction kept 11 bases outside the gene matches. The CDR3 loop spans 13 amino acids. Looked up from germline, CDR1 is SGHKS and CDR2 is YYEKEE (reference sequence). CDR3 sequence reads: CASRLTGVEMAFF. CDR3 sequence (DNA): TGTGCCAGCAGACTGACAGGGGTGGAAATGGCTTTCTTT.

The chain combines TRBV4-1 with TRBJ2-7; no clear D gene. V lost 5 bases, J lost 0 bases, and 8 bases lay in between. The CDR3 runs 13 residues. CDR1 MGHRA and CDR2 YSYEKL come from the germline V gene. CDR3 sequence: CASSTLDSYEQYF. The CDR3 DNA follows: TGCGCCAGCAGCACCCTAGACTCCTACGAGCAGTACTTC.

J is TRBJ1-3 and V is TRBV6-5; D is unresolved. The germline V gene has CDR1 MNHEY and CDR2 SVGAGI. V lost 5 bases and J 0 bases, leaving 11 bases between the germline ends. The CDR3 length is 15 residues. The CDR3 nucleotides are TGTGCCAGCAGTCTGGTGGCCGACTCTGGAAACACCATATATTTT. Translating gives CASSLVADSGNTIYF.

The rearrangement uses TRBV10-3 and TRBJ2-1; 9 bases map to TRBD1. Losses at the gene ends were 6 bases for V and 6 bases for J; bases not matched to a gene: 6. Germline lookup yields CDR1 ENHRY and CDR2 SYGVKD. CDR3 length: 14 amino acids. CDR3 nucleotide sequence: TGTGCCATCAGCGATAAGACAGGGGGCAATGAGCAGTTCTTC. Encoded protein: CAISDKTGGNEQFF.

This chain links TRBV5-1 with TRBJ2-7; D call uncertain. Germline assignment: CDR1 SGHRS and CDR2 YFSETQ. Between the trimmed V and J ends, which lost 0 bases and 4 bases, there was a span of 5 bases. CDR3 length equals 12 residues. CDR3 loop: CASSLGGYEQYF. CDR3 DNA sequence: TGCGCCAGCAGCTTGGGCGGATACGAGCAGTACTTC.

The V and J genes are TRBV4-1 and TRBJ2-7; 7 bases align to TRBD2. The length of the CDR3 is 16 residues. Germline lookup yields CDR1 MGHRA and CDR2 YSYEKL. V lost 0 bases to trimming and J lost 3 bases; unmatched junction nucleotides: 8. DNA for the CDR3: TGCGCCAGCAGCCAAGATTATGGGGCTAGCGGCTACGAGCAGTACTTC. This gives the protein CASSQDYGASGYEQYF.

The chain joins TRBV7-9 to TRBJ2-1; 10 bases line up with TRBD2. Germline V CDR1 and CDR2: SEHNR, FQNEAQ (reference sequence). V shed 1 base, J shed 9 bases, and the junction held 15 bases outside the gene matches. This CDR3 region has 18 residues. The chain's CDR3 is CASSLEGFSGRYQGEQFF. The DNA of the CDR3 is TGTGCCAGCAGCTTAGAAGGGTTTAGCGGGAGGTATCAGGGTGAGCAGTTCTTC.

V and J are TRBV7-2 and TRBJ1-1; TRBD1 is a possible D gene (6 bases). Germline V CDR1 and CDR2: SGHTA, FQGNSA. The CDR3 consists of 13 residues. The V end lost 4 bases, the J end lost 4 bases, and 10 bases lay between the germline ends. CDR3 nucleotide sequence: TGTGCCAGCAGCTCGATACAGGGCACTGAAGCTTTCTTT. The encoded protein is CASSSIQGTEAFF.

V is TRBV28 and J is TRBJ2-7, with D possibly matching TRBD1 (5 bases). The CDR3 loop spans 12 amino acids. Trimming took off 6 bases at V and 6 bases at J, with 12 bases between the two ends. CDR1 is MDHEN and CDR2 is SYDVKM in the germline V gene. The CDR3 spells CASRLTAFEQYF. DNA of the CDR3: TGTGCCAGCAGATTGACAGCCTTCGAGCAGTACTTC. Drawing the rest from reference TRBV28 and TRBJ2-7, the complete variable domain is DVKVTQSSRYLVKRTGEKVFLECVQDMDHENMFWYRQDPGLGLRLIYFSYDVKMKEKGDIPEGYSVSREKKERFSLILESASTNQTSMYLCASRLTAFEQYFGPGTRLTVT.

The rearrangement uses TRBV11-2 and TRBJ1-5, with D perhaps TRBD1 (6 bases). The germline V and J ends were trimmed by 5 bases and 4 bases, with 9 bases remaining between them. The CDR3 runs to 13 residues. CDR1 is SGHAT and CDR2 is FQNNGV in the germline V gene. The CDR3 loop reads CASSNRVNQPQHF. The CDR3 region has the DNA TGTGCCAGCAGCAACAGGGTTAATCAGCCCCAGCATTTT.